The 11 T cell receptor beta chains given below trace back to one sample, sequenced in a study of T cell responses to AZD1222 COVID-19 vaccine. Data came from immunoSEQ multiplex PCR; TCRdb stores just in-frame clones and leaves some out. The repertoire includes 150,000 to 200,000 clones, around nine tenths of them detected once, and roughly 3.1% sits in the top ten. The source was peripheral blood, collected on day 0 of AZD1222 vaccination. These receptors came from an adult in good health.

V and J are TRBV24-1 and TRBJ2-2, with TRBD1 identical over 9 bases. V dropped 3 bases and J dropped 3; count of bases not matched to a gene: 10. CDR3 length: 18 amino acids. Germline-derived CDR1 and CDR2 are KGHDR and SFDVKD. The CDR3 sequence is CATSDPIPRDRDTGELFF. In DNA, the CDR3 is TGTGCCACCAGTGATCCTATACCACGGGACAGGGACACCGGGGAGCTGTTTTTT.

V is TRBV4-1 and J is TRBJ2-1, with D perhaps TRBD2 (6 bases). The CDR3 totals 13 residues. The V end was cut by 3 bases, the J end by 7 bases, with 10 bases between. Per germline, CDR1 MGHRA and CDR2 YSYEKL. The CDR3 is CASSHTAGNEQFF. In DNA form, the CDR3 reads TGCGCCAGCAGCCACACGGCGGGAAATGAGCAGTTCTTC.

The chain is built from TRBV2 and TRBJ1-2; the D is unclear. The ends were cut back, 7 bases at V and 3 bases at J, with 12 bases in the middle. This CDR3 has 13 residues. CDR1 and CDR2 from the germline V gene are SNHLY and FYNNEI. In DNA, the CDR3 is TGTGCCAGCAACGTGGAGGTGGACTATGGCTACACCTTC. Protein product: CASNVEVDYGYTF.

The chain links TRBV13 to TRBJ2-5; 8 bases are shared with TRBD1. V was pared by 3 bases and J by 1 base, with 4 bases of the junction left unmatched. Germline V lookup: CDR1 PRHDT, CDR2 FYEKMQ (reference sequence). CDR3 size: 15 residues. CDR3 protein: CASSFRGQVQETQYF. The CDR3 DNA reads TGTGCCAGCAGCTTCCGGGGACAGGTCCAAGAGACCCAGTACTTC.

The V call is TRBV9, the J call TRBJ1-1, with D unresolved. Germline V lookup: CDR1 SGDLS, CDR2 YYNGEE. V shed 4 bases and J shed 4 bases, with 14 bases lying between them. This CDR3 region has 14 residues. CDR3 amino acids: CASSPARRGTEAFF. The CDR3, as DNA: TGTGCCAGCAGCCCAGCTCGAAGAGGCACTGAAGCTTTCTTT. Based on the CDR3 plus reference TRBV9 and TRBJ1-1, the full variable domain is DSGVTQTPKHLITATGQRVTLRCSPRSGDLSVYWYQQSLDQGLQFLIQYYNGEERAKGNILERFSAQQFPDLHSELNLSSLELGDSALYFCASSPARRGTEAFFGQGTRLTVV.

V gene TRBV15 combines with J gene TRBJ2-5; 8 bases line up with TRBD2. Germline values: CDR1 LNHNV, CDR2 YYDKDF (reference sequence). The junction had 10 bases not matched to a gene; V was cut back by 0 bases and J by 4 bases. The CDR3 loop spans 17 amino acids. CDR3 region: CATSRDRAQRGPETQYF. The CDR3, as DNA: TGTGCCACCAGCAGAGATCGGGCCCAGCGGGGGCCAGAGACCCAGTACTTC.

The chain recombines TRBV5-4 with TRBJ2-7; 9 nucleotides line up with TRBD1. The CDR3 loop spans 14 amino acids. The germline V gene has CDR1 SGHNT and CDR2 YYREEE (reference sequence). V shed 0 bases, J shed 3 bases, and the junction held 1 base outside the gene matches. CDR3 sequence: CASSLGQGGYEQYF. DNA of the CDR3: TGTGCCAGCAGCTTGGGACAGGGGGGCTACGAGCAGTACTTC.

The CDR3 nucleotides are TGTGCCAGCAGTTTTGGCAGGGCTTATGGCTACACCTTC. Encoded protein: CASSFGRAYGYTF. The V and J genes are TRBV12-3 or TRBV12-4 and TRBJ1-2, with TRBD1 as a possible D gene (5 bases). The CDR3 is 13 amino acids. V shed 3 bases and J shed 5 bases, with 10 bases lying between them.

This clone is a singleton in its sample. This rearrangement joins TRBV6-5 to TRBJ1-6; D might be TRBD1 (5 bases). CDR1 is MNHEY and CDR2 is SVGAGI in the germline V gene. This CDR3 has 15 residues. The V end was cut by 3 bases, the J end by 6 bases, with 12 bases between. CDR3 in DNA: TGTGCCAGCAGTTATGGCGTCGGGGCTAATTCACCCCTCCACTTT. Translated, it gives CASSYGVGANSPLHF.

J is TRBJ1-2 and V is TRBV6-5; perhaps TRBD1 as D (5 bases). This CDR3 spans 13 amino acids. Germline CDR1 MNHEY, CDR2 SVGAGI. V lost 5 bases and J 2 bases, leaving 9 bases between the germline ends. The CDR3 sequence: CASSLDSNYGYTF. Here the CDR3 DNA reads TGTGCCAGCAGTCTCGACAGCAACTATGGCTACACCTTC.

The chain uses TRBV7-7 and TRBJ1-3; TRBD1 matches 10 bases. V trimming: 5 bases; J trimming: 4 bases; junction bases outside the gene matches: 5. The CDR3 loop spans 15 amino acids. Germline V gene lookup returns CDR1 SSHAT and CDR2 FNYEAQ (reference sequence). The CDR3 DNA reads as TGTGCCAGCAGCCCTGACAGGGGGCAAGGAAACACCATATATTTT. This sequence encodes CASSPDRGQGNTIYF. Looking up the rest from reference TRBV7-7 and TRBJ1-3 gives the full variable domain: GAGVSQSPRYKVTKRGQDVTLRCDPISSHATLYWYQQALGQGPEFLTYFNYEAQPDKSGLPSDRFSAERPEGSISTLTIQRTEQRDSAMYRCASSPDRGQGNTIYFGEGSWLTVV.